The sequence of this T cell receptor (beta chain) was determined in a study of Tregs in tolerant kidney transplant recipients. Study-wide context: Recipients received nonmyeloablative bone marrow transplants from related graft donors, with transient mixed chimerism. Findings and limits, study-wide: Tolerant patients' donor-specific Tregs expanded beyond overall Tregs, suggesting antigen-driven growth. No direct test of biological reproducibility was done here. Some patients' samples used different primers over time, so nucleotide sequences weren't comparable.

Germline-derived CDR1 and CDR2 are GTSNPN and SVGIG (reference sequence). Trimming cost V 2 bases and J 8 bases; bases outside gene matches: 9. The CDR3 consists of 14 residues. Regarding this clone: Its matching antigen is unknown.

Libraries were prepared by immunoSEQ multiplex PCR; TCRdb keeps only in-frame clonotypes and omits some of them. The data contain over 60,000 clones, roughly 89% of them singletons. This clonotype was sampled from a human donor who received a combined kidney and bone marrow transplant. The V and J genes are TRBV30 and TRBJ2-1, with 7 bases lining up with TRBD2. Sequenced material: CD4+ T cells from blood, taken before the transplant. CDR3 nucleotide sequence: TGTGCCTGGAGTACTAACGGGAGGAGGGATGAGCAGTTCTTC. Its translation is CAWSTNGRRDEQFF.